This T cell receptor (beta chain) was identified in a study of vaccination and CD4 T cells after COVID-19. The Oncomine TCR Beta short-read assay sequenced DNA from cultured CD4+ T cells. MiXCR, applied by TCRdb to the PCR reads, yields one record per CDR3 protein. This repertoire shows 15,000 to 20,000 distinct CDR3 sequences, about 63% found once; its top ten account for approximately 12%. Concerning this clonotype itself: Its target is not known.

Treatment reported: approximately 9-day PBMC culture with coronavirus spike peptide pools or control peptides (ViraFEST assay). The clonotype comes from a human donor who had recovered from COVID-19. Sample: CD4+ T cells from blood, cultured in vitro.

In nucleotides, the CDR3 is TGTGCCAGCAGTTACGCCGACTTTCCCTACAATGAGCAGTTCTTC. This codes for CASSYADFPYNEQFF. The rearrangement links TRBV6-2 or TRBV6-3 to TRBJ2-1; D gene unclear. Trimming removed 2 bases from V and 2 bases from J, with 10 bases in between. The CDR3 is 15 residues long. CDR1 and CDR2 from the germline V gene are MNHEY and SVGEGT.